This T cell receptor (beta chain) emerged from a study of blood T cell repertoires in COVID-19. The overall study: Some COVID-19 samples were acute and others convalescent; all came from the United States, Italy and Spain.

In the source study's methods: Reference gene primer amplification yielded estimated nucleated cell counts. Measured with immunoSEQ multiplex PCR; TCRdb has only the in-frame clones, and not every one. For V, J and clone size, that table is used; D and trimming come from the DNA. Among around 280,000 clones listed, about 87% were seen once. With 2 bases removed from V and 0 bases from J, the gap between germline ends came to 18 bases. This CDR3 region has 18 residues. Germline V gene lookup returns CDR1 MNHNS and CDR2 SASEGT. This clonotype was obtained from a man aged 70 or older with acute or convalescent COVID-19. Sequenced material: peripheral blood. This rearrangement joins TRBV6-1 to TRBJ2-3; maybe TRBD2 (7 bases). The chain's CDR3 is CASSERGGSTLSTDTQYF. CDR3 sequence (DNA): TGTGCCAGCAGTGAAAGGGGGGGGAGTACCCTTAGCACAGATACGCAGTATTTT.